This passage covers 19 T cell receptor beta chains from one sample sequenced in a study of resident and recirculating memory T cells in vitiligo (dated by TCRdb to between 2018 and 2020). Libraries came from the immunoSEQ multiplex PCR assay. TCRdb's version of the immuneACCESS table is confined to in-frame rearrangements and falls short of the full clone set. An unresolved V gene accounts for under half of the shortfall where checked; the remainder is of unknown origin. The sample yields around 70,000 clones; approximately 90% were counted once. The ten biggest clones cover roughly 5% of the sample. Specimen: blood. Receptors originate from a male donor with vitiligo.

This sequence joins TRBV30 and TRBJ1-4; D uncertain. Trimming removed 5 bases at V and 2 bases at J, with 12 bases between. The CDR3 consists of 14 residues. Germline CDR1 reads GTSNPN; CDR2 reads SVGIG (reference sequence). Here the CDR3 reads CAWSRVSTNEKLFF. CDR3 nucleotides: TGTGCCTGGTCTCGAGTGAGCACTAATGAAAAACTGTTTTTT.

This chain joins TRBV28 and TRBJ2-5; no clear D. CDR3 size: 13 residues. The germline V gene has CDR1 MDHEN and CDR2 SYDVKM. V was trimmed by 8 bases and J by 5 bases, leaving 15 bases between them. CDR3 nucleotides: TGTGCCAGCCTCAGGTCCCGTGGGGAGACCCAGTACTTC. Translating gives CASLRSRGETQYF.

The V call is TRBV5-8, the J call TRBJ2-3; 13 nucleotides match TRBD2. V lost 4 bases, J lost 2 bases, and 7 bases stayed unmatched. This CDR3 contains 17 residues. CDR1 SGHTS and CDR2 YDEGEE come from the germline V gene. The CDR3 bases are TGTGCCAGCAGCCCGGGACTAGCGGGGACTTCCACAGATACGCAGTATTTT. It specifies CASSPGLAGTSTDTQYF.

This clone was observed a few times. The rearrangement links TRBV25-1 to TRBJ1-4, with 10 positions matching TRBD1. The V gene end was trimmed by 1 base and the J gene end by 0 bases; junction bases not matched to a gene: 5. CDR1 and CDR2 (germline): MGHDK, SYGVNS. This CDR3 region has 18 residues. As DNA, the CDR3 is TGTGCCAGCAGTGAATGGGGGACAGGGGCTGCAACTAATGAAAAACTGTTTTTT. Translating it yields CASSEWGTGAATNEKLFF.

This clone was counted a single time. This chain connects TRBV2 to TRBJ2-7, with D possibly matching TRBD1 (9 bases). Germline assignment: CDR1 SNHLY and CDR2 FYNNEI. Deletions cut 11 bases from V and 6 bases from J, with 26 bases between. The CDR3 has 15 residues. The CDR3, as DNA: TGTGCCGGCCAACGGGGGGGGACAGGGTCGGCCGAGCAGTACTTC. Translated: CAGQRGGTGSAEQYF.

The J gene is TRBJ2-2, the V gene TRBV4-1, with TRBD2 matching over 13 bases. With 1 base clipped from V and 6 bases from J, the junction kept 8 bases outside the gene matches. Germline values: CDR1 MGHRA, CDR2 YSYEKL. The length of the CDR3 is 18 residues. CDR3 in amino acids: CASSQVPLLAGGPGELFF. CDR3 sequence (DNA): TGCGCCAGCAGCCAAGTTCCGTTACTAGCGGGGGGGCCCGGGGAGCTGTTTTTT.

This chain uses TRBV5-4 with TRBJ2-7, with 10 positions matching TRBD1. Losses at the gene ends were 5 bases for V and 4 bases for J; bases not matched to a gene: 6. The CDR3 totals 14 residues. Germline V lookup: CDR1 SGHNT, CDR2 YYREEE (reference sequence). The CDR3 sequence is CASRSGTGDYEQYF. Here the CDR3 DNA reads TGTGCCAGCAGATCCGGGACAGGGGATTACGAGCAGTACTTC.

The V gene is TRBV7-2, the J gene TRBJ2-2, with TRBD1 as a possible D gene (5 bases). Germline CDR1 and CDR2: SGHTA and FQGNSA. The CDR3 is 15 residues long. Trimming pared 2 bases from V and 3 bases from J, leaving 10 bases between. Here the CDR3 reads CASSLQGTDTGELFF. The CDR3 DNA reads TGTGCCAGCAGCTTACAGGGTACCGACACCGGGGAGCTGTTTTTT.

The chain uses TRBV5-5 and TRBJ2-3; 11 positions agree with TRBD2. Looked up from germline, CDR1 is SGHKS and CDR2 is YYEKEE (reference sequence). V was pared by 6 bases and J by 0 bases, with 9 bases of the junction left unmatched. CDR3 size: 17 residues. The CDR3 reads CASTFPSGGSSTDTQYF. As DNA, the CDR3 is TGTGCCAGCACCTTCCCTAGCGGGGGGTCAAGCACAGATACGCAGTATTTT. The full variable domain, with the rest looked up from reference TRBV5-5 and TRBJ2-3, is DAGVTQSPTHLIKTRGQQVTLRCSPISGHKSVSWYQQVLGQGPQFIFQYYEKEERGRGNFPDRFSARQFPNYSSELNVNALLLGDSALYLCASTFPSGGSSTDTQYFGPGTRLTVL.

This clone was observed a few times. The J gene is TRBJ1-1, the V gene TRBV5-1; D gene unclear. Trimming cost V 3 bases and J 1 base, with 7 bases left between them. The CDR3 contains 13 residues. Germline V gives CDR1 SGHRS, CDR2 YFSETQ. CDR3 nucleotide sequence: TGCGCCAGCAGCTCTGCAGGGAACACTGAAGCTTTCTTT. Translated, it gives CASSSAGNTEAFF. The whole variable domain, filled in from reference TRBV5-1 and TRBJ1-1, reads KAGVTQTPRYLIKTRGQQVTLSCSPISGHRSVSWYQQTPGQGLQFLFEYFSETQRNKGNFPGRFSGRQFSNSRSEMNVSTLELGDSALYLCASSSAGNTEAFFGQGTRLTVV.

The chain couples TRBV4-1 to TRBJ2-1, with 10 bases identical to TRBD1. This CDR3 region has 14 residues. The junction had 4 bases not matched to a gene; V was cut back by 6 bases and J by 5 bases. CDR1 MGHRA and CDR2 YSYEKL come from the germline V gene. This chain's CDR3 is CASRGQGLDNEQFF. CDR3 DNA sequence: TGCGCCAGCAGGGGACAGGGGTTGGACAATGAGCAGTTCTTC.

The V gene is TRBV20-1, the J gene TRBJ2-3; no clear D. V shed 6 bases and J shed 3 bases, with 7 bases lying between them. The germline V gene encodes CDR1 DFQATT and CDR2 SNEGSKA (reference sequence). CDR3 length: 11 amino acids. The CDR3, as DNA: TGCAGTGCCCAGAGGACAGATACGCAGTATTTT. Its translation: CSAQRTDTQYF.

The CDR3 DNA reads TGTGCCAGCAGAGGCTTACAGGGAGGCAATCAGCCCCAGCATTTT. It is translated as CASRGLQGGNQPQHF. V is TRBV2 and J is TRBJ1-5; possibly TRBD1 for D (6 bases). This CDR3 comprises 15 residues. CDR1 and CDR2 (germline): SNHLY, FYNNEI. V was shortened by 6 bases and J by 2 bases, with 14 bases between the two germline ends.

V usage is TRBV7-2 and J usage is TRBJ1-1, with D unresolved. V lost 4 bases, J lost 7 bases, and 7 bases lay in between. Germline V lookup: CDR1 SGHTA, CDR2 FQGNSA. The CDR3 consists of 11 residues. In nucleotides, the CDR3 is TGTGCCAGCAGCTCCGGAGTTGAAGCTTTCTTT. It encodes CASSSGVEAFF.

Here the CDR3 DNA reads TGTGCCAGCAGTTACACGGACAGGGGCTACGAGCAGTACTTC. Translating gives CASSYTDRGYEQYF. The chain employs TRBV6-5 and TRBJ2-7; 9 bases are a match to TRBD1. CDR3 length: 14 amino acids. Germline CDR1 MNHEY, CDR2 SVGAGI. Losses at the gene ends were 2 bases for V and 3 bases for J; bases not matched to a gene: 2.

The V gene is TRBV18, the J gene TRBJ1-4; TRBD1 aligns across 7 bases. The CDR3 covers 15 residues. In germline, CDR1 is KGHSH, CDR2 LQKENI. Trimming took 6 bases from V and 3 from J; bases not matched to a gene: 7. This CDR3 is CASSGLQGSNEKLFF. As DNA, the CDR3 is TGTGCCAGCTCGGGATTACAGGGGTCTAATGAAAAACTGTTTTTT.

V usage is TRBV4-1 and J usage is TRBJ1-2; D possibly corresponds to TRBD1 (6 bases). V was pared by 3 bases and J by 0 bases, with 29 bases between. CDR1 and CDR2 from the germline V gene are MGHRA and YSYEKL. The CDR3 spans 21 residues. CDR3 amino acids: CASSQPLARRQALLTNYGYTF. DNA for the CDR3: TGCGCCAGCAGCCAGCCCTTAGCCCGGAGACAGGCGCTCTTGACTAACTATGGCTACACCTTC.

J is TRBJ1-3 and V is TRBV25-1, with a tentative D call TRBD1 (6 bases). This CDR3 is 15 amino acids long. V shed 8 bases and J shed 0 bases, with 14 bases lying between them. Germline V gene sequence: CDR1 MGHDK, CDR2 SYGVNS. CDR3: CASSPTGFSGNTIYF. CDR3 sequence (DNA): TGTGCCAGCTCACCGACAGGTTTCTCTGGAAACACCATATATTTT. The full variable domain, rest sourced from reference TRBV25-1 and TRBJ1-3, is EADIYQTPRYLVIGTGKKITLECSQTMGHDKMYWYQQDPGMELHLIHYSYGVNSTEKGDLSSESTVSRIRTEHFPLTLESARPSHTSQYLCASSPTGFSGNTIYFGEGSWLTVV.

This clone was observed once. This rearrangement joins TRBV7-2 to TRBJ1-2, with 10 bases that match TRBD1. Germline lookup yields CDR1 SGHTA and CDR2 FQGNSA. The CDR3 contains 16 residues. V was pared by 4 bases and J by 4 bases, with 9 bases of the junction left unmatched. The CDR3 DNA reads TGTGCCAGCAGCTCAAGTCCTGGGACAGGGGTCTATGGCTACACCTTC. Protein product: CASSSSPGTGVYGYTF.